This TCR beta chain appears in the sequencing data of a study of CD8+CD57+ T cells in acquired aplastic anemia. Study results and caveats: It was found that roughly 29 CD8+ CDR3 sequences were shared between patients and controls.

All sequencing subjects had displayed CD8+CD57+ cell expansion on flow cytometry. With no exception, the patients had severe acquired aplastic anemia. This clonotype was detected only once. Its cognate antigen is unknown. Using genomic DNA as the template, TCR beta VDJ and CDR3 profiling was carried out. TCRdb processed the reads anew with MiXCR; each CDR3 protein has one entry. The sample holds about 160,000 distinct CDR3 sequences, roughly 48% seen once. Sample: sorted CD4+, CD8+, or CD8+CD57+ T cells (not recorded which) from PBMCs. This TCR was recovered from a human donor with aplastic anemia.

The CDR3 here is CASSTRQLGYGYTF. CDR3 nucleotide sequence: TGTGCCAGCAGTACTCGACAGCTGGGCTATGGCTACACCTTC. This chain uses TRBV2 with TRBJ1-2; D may be TRBD1 (5 bases). V was trimmed by 5 bases and J by 4 bases, leaving 14 bases between them. CDR1 and CDR2 (germline): SNHLY, FYNNEI. The CDR3 is made up of 14 amino acids.